This T cell receptor beta chain was sequenced during a study of T cell responses to AZD1222 COVID-19 vaccine. To note about this clone: The antigen remains unidentified.

V shed 8 bases and J 3 bases; nucleotides not matched to a gene: 10. CDR1 and CDR2 from the germline V gene are MDHEN and SYDVKM. The CDR3 covers 15 residues. Study-level points and caveats: Two doses of AZD1222 preceded a rise in Spike-specific TCR breadth and depth. In a largely white British group with more females than males, clonal diversity was possibly underestimated. None of the repertoires were sampled until the peak T cell response had passed.

Data came from immunoSEQ multiplex PCR; TCRdb stores just in-frame clones and leaves some out. The sample lists over 120,000 clones, 93% occurring once. The chain employs TRBV28 and TRBJ2-1; TRBD2 matches 7 bases. The specimen comprised peripheral blood, sampled on day 0 of AZD1222 vaccination. This receptor was taken from an adult in good health. The CDR3 loop is CASLGGTDDYNEQFF. The CDR3 region has the DNA TGTGCCAGCCTGGGGGGGACGGACGACTACAATGAGCAGTTCTTC.